This T cell receptor (beta chain) was found in a study of shared clonotypes between healthy human individuals. V gave up 6 bases and J gave up 5 bases, with 19 bases separating them. CDR1 is MNHNS, CDR2 SASEGT, per germline. CDR3 size: 15 residues. This table comes from immunoSEQ multiplex PCR, and its TCRdb copy is limited to in-frame clones, with some not included. Of almost 750,000 clones in the sample, over 60% were seen once. The chain recombines TRBV6-1 with TRBJ1-2; tentatively, D is TRBD1 (5 bases). The TCR was taken from a woman aged 25 to 39 in good health. The sequenced material came from memory CD4+ T cells sorted from blood. The subset was: CD45RA-negative fraction. This chain's CDR3 is CASRPGTASGYGYTF. The CDR3 DNA reads TGTGCCAGCAGACCCGGGACGGCCTCGGGATATGGCTACACCTTC.